Below, 27 T cell receptor beta chains from the same sample are listed, as sequenced in a study of T cells after yellow fever vaccination. TCRdb re-derived calls from the 5' RACE reads in MiXCR, one entry per CDR3 protein. In the table there are 150,000 to 200,000 distinct CDR3 sequences, 5.5% to 7.5% of which are singletons. This specimen was CD4+ T cells sorted from PBMCs, taken on the day of the first yellow fever vaccination. All receptors come from a man between 18 and 29 years old who received the YFV17D yellow fever vaccine.

The chain is built from TRBV5-1 and TRBJ1-6, with D uncertain. The V gene lost 2 bases and the J gene lost 6 bases, with 9 bases spanning the gap. The germline V gene has CDR1 SGHRS and CDR2 YFSETQ. CDR3 length: 14 amino acids. The CDR3 is CASSFGQLNSPLHF. Here the CDR3 DNA reads TGCGCCAGCAGCTTCGGGCAGCTTAATTCACCCCTCCACTTT.

V is TRBV10-3 and J is TRBJ2-2; 10 bases are shared with TRBD2. Germline lookup yields CDR1 ENHRY and CDR2 SYGVKD. The CDR3 is made up of 14 amino acids. Unmatched junction bases numbered 7, after V lost 11 bases and J lost 4 bases. DNA of the CDR3: TGTGCCTTCAAAGCGGGGGGGCCCACCGGGGAGCTGTTTTTT. Protein product: CAFKAGGPTGELFF.

This clonotype was counted only a few times. The chain links TRBV12-3 or TRBV12-4 to TRBJ2-6; D could derive from TRBD1 or TRBD2 (5 bases each). V was shortened by 4 bases and J by 1 base, with 8 bases between the two germline ends. The CDR3 sequence is 15 residues long. CDR3 coding DNA: TGTGCCAGCAGTTATGGGGGATCTGGGGCCAACGTCCTGACTTTC. Translating it yields CASSYGGSGANVLTF.

The chain is built from TRBV28 and TRBJ2-2; D is ambiguous. Trimming cost V 4 bases and J 6 bases, with 6 bases left between them. Germline values: CDR1 MDHEN, CDR2 SYDVKM. The CDR3 extends over 12 amino acids. The CDR3 DNA reads TGTGCCAGCAGTTACAGCCCCGGGGAGCTGTTTTTT. Encoded protein: CASSYSPGELFF. Together with reference TRBV28 and TRBJ2-2, the CDR3 gives the full variable domain: DVKVTQSSRYLVKRTGEKVFLECVQDMDHENMFWYRQDPGLGLRLIYFSYDVKMKEKGDIPEGYSVSREKKERFSLILESASTNQTSMYLCASSYSPGELFFGEGSRLTVL.

This clonotype was observed a few times. The chain uses TRBV11-2 and TRBJ2-7; 7 positions agree with TRBD2. The germline CDR1 and CDR2 sequences are SGHAT and FQNNGV. The CDR3 consists of 15 residues. V dropped 6 bases and J dropped 4; count of bases not matched to a gene: 12. In nucleotides, the CDR3 is TGTGCCAGCAGTACAGTTCGGGGGGACCCTTACGAGCAGTACTTC. Amino acids: CASSTVRGDPYEQYF. The full variable domain, completed using reference TRBV11-2 and TRBJ2-7, is EAGVAQSPRYKIIEKRQSVAFWCNPISGHATLYWYQQILGQGPKLLIQFQNNGVVDDSQLPKDRFSAERLKGVDSTLKIQPAKLEDSAVYLCASSTVRGDPYEQYFGPGTRLTVT.

This clonotype was detected ten times or more. The chain combines TRBV6-1 with TRBJ2-3, with TRBD2 matching over 11 bases. The CDR3 covers 14 residues. From germline, CDR1 is MNHNS and CDR2 SASEGT. J was trimmed by 2 bases and V by 10 bases; bases with no gene match: 5. CDR3 region: CATSLAGDTDTQYF. In nucleotides, the CDR3 is TGTGCCACCTCACTAGCGGGGGACACAGATACGCAGTATTTT.

Many counts were recorded for this clonotype. The chain has TRBV7-9 and TRBJ1-6; no definite D call. The CDR3 is made up of 14 amino acids. Trimming stripped 3 bases from V and 10 bases from J, with 13 bases between. CDR1 is SEHNR and CDR2 is FQNEAQ in the germline V gene (reference sequence). DNA of the CDR3: TGTGCCAGCAGCTTTTTTGGGGAGGCCTCACCCCTCCACTTT. It is translated as CASSFFGEASPLHF.

Only a few counts were recorded for this clonotype. The rearrangement links TRBV7-2 to TRBJ2-2; D is possibly TRBD1 (6 bases). From germline, CDR1 is SGHTA and CDR2 FQGNSA. Trimming removed 6 bases at V and 5 bases at J, with 10 bases between. CDR3 length equals 13 residues. The CDR3 sequence: CASSGRGTGELFF. CDR3 in DNA: TGTGCCAGCAGTGGCAGGGGTACCGGGGAGCTGTTTTTT.

The chain is built from TRBV11-3 and TRBJ2-1; possibly TRBD1 or TRBD2 for D (6 bases each). The CDR3 has 14 amino acids. Germline CDR1 reads SGHNT; CDR2 reads YENEEA. Trimming removed 5 bases from V and 3 bases from J, with 11 bases in between. The CDR3 sequence: CASSLGGLYNEQFF. CDR3 sequence (DNA): TGTGCCAGCAGCCTCGGGGGCCTCTACAATGAGCAGTTCTTC. Full variable domain (outside the CDR3, taken from reference TRBV11-3 and TRBJ2-1): EAGVVQSPRYKIIEKKQPVAFWCNPISGHNTLYWYLQNLGQGPELLIRYENEEAVDDSQLPKDRFSAERLKGVDSTLKIQPAELGDSAVYLCASSLGGLYNEQFFGPGTRLTVL.

This clonotype was observed a handful of times. This chain connects TRBV9 to TRBJ2-1; 8 nucleotides line up with TRBD1. The CDR3 consists of 14 residues. The germline gives CDR1 SGDLS, CDR2 YYNGEE. V gave up 2 bases and J gave up 4 bases; unmatched junction bases: 2. CDR3: CASSVTGGYNEQFF. The CDR3 nucleotides are TGTGCCAGCAGCGTCACAGGGGGTTACAATGAGCAGTTCTTC.

This clonotype was detected a few times. The chain is built from TRBV4-1 and TRBJ1-5; D is possibly TRBD1 (6 bases). The length of the CDR3 is 16 residues. Per germline, CDR1 MGHRA and CDR2 YSYEKL. V lost 3 bases and J 0 bases, leaving 12 bases between the germline ends. CDR3 protein: CASSHLQGPSNQPQHF. The CDR3, as DNA: TGCGCCAGCAGCCACCTACAGGGACCTAGCAATCAGCCCCAGCATTTT.

The chain is built from TRBV18 and TRBJ2-7, with D uncertain. The CDR3 covers 13 residues. Trimming took 1 base from V and 6 from J, leaving 10 bases between them. CDR1 and CDR2 (germline): KGHSH, LQKENI. The CDR3 bases are TGTGCCAGCTCACCACGGGTGGGGTCCGAGCAGTACTTC. It encodes CASSPRVGSEQYF.

This clonotype was seen repeatedly, ten times or more. V and J are TRBV7-3 and TRBJ2-2; 7 bases agree with TRBD2. The CDR3 has 17 amino acids. Looked up from germline, CDR1 is SGHTA and CDR2 is FQGTGA. The V and J ends lost 0 bases and 0 bases, in that order; junction bases with no gene match: 4. The CDR3 bases are TGTGCCAGCAGCTTAACATCACGGGGGGCGAACACCGGGGAGCTGTTTTTT. This encodes CASSLTSRGANTGELFF. Full variable domain (outside the CDR3, taken from reference TRBV7-3 and TRBJ2-2): GAGVSQTPSNKVTEKGKYVELRCDPISGHTALYWYRQSLGQGPEFLIYFQGTGAADDSGLPNDRFFAVRPEGSVSTLKIQRTERGDSAVYLCASSLTSRGANTGELFFGEGSRLTVL.

CDR3 coding DNA: TGTGCCAGCAGCTTAGGGGGTGCGGGTGGCTACACCTTC. Translation gives CASSLGGAGGYTF. This chain uses TRBV7-2 with TRBJ1-2; no reliable D call. V dropped 1 base and J dropped 7 bases, with 10 bases sitting between them. Looked up from germline, CDR1 is SGHTA and CDR2 is FQGNSA. This CDR3 comprises 13 residues.

This clonotype occurred many times. V gene TRBV2 combines with J gene TRBJ1-6; tentative D call: TRBD1 (6 bases). CDR1 is SNHLY, CDR2 FYNNEI, per germline. V was shortened by 8 bases and J by 3 bases, with 14 bases between the two germline ends. The CDR3 contains 15 residues. CDR3 amino acids: CASSVGQLYNSPLHF. The CDR3 DNA is TGTGCCAGCTCGGTTGGACAGCTCTATAATTCACCCCTCCACTTT.

This clonotype was recorded a few times. V usage is TRBV28 and J usage is TRBJ1-6; D gene ambiguous. CDR3 length: 12 residues. V was shortened by 3 bases and J by 10 bases, with 7 bases between the two germline ends. Germline CDR1 reads MDHEN; CDR2 reads SYDVKM. CDR3 in DNA: TGTGCCAGCAGTTTGCGATCGTCACCCCTCCACTTT. It yields the protein CASSLRSSPLHF.

This clonotype was picked up many times. The chain employs TRBV12-3 or TRBV12-4 and TRBJ2-4; weak D call: TRBD2 (6 bases). Trimming shortened V by 8 bases and J by 9 bases, and 14 bases separated the two germline ends. The length of the CDR3 is 12 residues. The CDR3 protein is CASWAEGGIQYF. The CDR3 nucleotides read TGTGCCAGCTGGGCGGAGGGAGGCATTCAGTACTTC.

The chain couples TRBV4-3 to TRBJ2-5; D gene ambiguous. Germline V gene sequence: CDR1 LGHNA, CDR2 YSLEER. This CDR3 comprises 14 residues. The V end lost 0 bases, the J end lost 2 bases, and 7 bases lay between the germline ends. The CDR3 DNA sequence: TGCGCCAGCAGCCAAGAATACAGTCAAGAGACCCAGTACTTC. Encoded protein: CASSQEYSQETQYF.

Ten or more counts support this clonotype. The rearrangement links TRBV2 to TRBJ1-1; TRBD1 is a possible D gene (6 bases). Between the trimmed V and J ends, which lost 6 bases and 7 bases, there was a span of 12 bases. This CDR3 has 12 amino acids. Germline loops: CDR1 SNHLY, CDR2 FYNNEI. DNA of the CDR3: TGTGCCAGCAGCCAAACAGGGATTGAAGCTTTCTTT. Its protein is CASSQTGIEAFF.

This clonotype was observed a handful of times. The rearrangement links TRBV7-6 to TRBJ2-3; D ambiguous. From germline, CDR1 is SGHVS and CDR2 FNYEAQ. This CDR3 region has 12 residues. Deletions cut 5 bases from V and 14 bases from J, with 17 bases between. The CDR3 DNA reads TGTGCCAGCAGCCCATCGGTGGCCCGGTTGTATTTT. The encoded protein is CASSPSVARLYF.

This clonotype turned up a few times. The chain links TRBV10-2 to TRBJ2-2, with 13 positions matching TRBD2. The CDR3 is 15 residues long. Germline V gives CDR1 WSHSY, CDR2 SAAADI. V shed 9 bases and J 7 bases; nucleotides not matched to a gene: 8. CDR3 sequence (DNA): TGCGCCAGTACCGGGACTAGCGGGGCGAGCGGGGAGCTGTTTTTT. Encoded protein: CASTGTSGASGELFF.

The chain is built from TRBV18 and TRBJ2-6, with D perhaps given as TRBD1 or TRBD2 (6 bases each). Germline assignment: CDR1 KGHSH and CDR2 LQKENI. This CDR3 is 15 amino acids long. V lost 3 bases and J lost 2, with 8 bases in between. The DNA for the CDR3 is TGTGCCAGCTCACCGGGGGGCACTGGGGCCAACGTCCTGACTTTC. Residues: CASSPGGTGANVLTF.

V and J are TRBV5-1 and TRBJ2-1; D is ambiguous. The V gene lost 4 bases and the J gene lost 7 bases, with 15 bases spanning the gap. From germline, CDR1 is SGHRS and CDR2 YFSETQ. CDR3 length equals 14 residues. The CDR3 DNA follows: TGCGCCAGCAGCCCCGTGACTTCTGCAAATGAGCAGTTCTTC. Its translation: CASSPVTSANEQFF.

The chain carries TRBV2 and TRBJ2-7; 9 bases agree with TRBD2. V lost 7 bases to trimming and J lost 0 bases; unmatched junction nucleotides: 4. Germline CDR1 reads SNHLY; CDR2 reads FYNNEI. The CDR3 is 14 amino acids. The CDR3 is CASKGGGDSYEQYF. The CDR3 bases are TGTGCCAGCAAGGGCGGGGGGGACTCCTACGAGCAGTACTTC. The variable domain in full, with the rest retrieved from reference TRBV2 and TRBJ2-7, is EPEVTQTPSHQVTQMGQEVILRCVPISNHLYFYWYRQILGQKVEFLVSFYNNEISEKSEIFDDQFSVERPDGSNFTLKIRSTKLEDSAMYFCASKGGGDSYEQYFGPGTRLTVT.

V usage is TRBV12-3 or TRBV12-4 and J usage is TRBJ1-5; 8 nucleotides align to TRBD1. The CDR3 extends over 17 amino acids. V shed 6 bases and J 1 base; nucleotides not matched to a gene: 11. CDR3 nucleotides: TGTGCCAGCAGCTACTGGACAGGGACAGGAAGCAATCAGCCCCAGCATTTT. Protein sequence: CASSYWTGTGSNQPQHF.

This clonotype turned up a few times. This chain links TRBV20-1 with TRBJ2-5; 9 nucleotides agree with TRBD1. Looked up from germline, CDR1 is DFQATT and CDR2 is SNEGSKA (reference sequence). Unmatched junction bases numbered 7, after V lost 6 bases and J lost 5 bases. This CDR3 is built from 13 residues. The CDR3 DNA follows: TGCAGTGCCCCGGGACAGGGACGGGAGACCCAGTACTTC. Its protein product is CSAPGQGRETQYF.

This clonotype was found many times. The V call is TRBV12-3 or TRBV12-4, the J call TRBJ1-4; D remains unclear. There are 14 residues in the CDR3. Trimming cost V 5 bases and J 4 bases, with 11 bases left between them. The CDR3: CASSPRAINEKLFF. As DNA, the CDR3 is TGTGCCAGCAGTCCCCGGGCGATTAATGAAAAACTGTTTTTT.